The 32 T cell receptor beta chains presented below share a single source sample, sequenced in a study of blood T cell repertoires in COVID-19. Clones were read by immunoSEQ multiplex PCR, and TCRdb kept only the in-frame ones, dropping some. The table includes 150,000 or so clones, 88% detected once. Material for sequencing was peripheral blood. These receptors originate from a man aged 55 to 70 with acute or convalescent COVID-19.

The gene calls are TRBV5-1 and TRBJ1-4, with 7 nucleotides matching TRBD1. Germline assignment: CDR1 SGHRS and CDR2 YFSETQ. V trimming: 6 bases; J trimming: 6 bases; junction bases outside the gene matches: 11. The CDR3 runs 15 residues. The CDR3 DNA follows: TGCGCCAGCAAGACCCTAGGGGGCGCGTATGAAAAACTGTTTTTT. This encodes CASKTLGGAYEKLFF.

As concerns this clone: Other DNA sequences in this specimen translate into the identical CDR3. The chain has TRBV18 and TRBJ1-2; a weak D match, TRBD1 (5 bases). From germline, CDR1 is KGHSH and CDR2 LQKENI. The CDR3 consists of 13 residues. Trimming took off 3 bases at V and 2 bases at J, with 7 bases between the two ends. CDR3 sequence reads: CASSPDSNYGYTF. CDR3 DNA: TGTGCCAGCTCACCCGACAGCAACTATGGCTACACCTTC.

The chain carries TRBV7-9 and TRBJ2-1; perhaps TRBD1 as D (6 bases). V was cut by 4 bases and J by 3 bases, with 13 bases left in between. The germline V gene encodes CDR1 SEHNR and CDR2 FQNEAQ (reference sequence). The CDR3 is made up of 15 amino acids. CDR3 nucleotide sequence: TGTGCCAGCAGCTACCCAGGGGCATTCTACAATGAGCAGTTCTTC. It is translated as CASSYPGAFYNEQFF.

CDR3 DNA sequence: TGTGCCAGCAGTGAATACCCCTTCCAGGACAGGGACATTTGGTCCTATAATTCACCCCTCCACTTT. It translates to CASSEYPFQDRDIWSYNSPLHF. The rearrangement links TRBV6-1 to TRBJ1-6; 8 nucleotides match TRBD1. Germline CDR1 is MNHNS and CDR2 is SASEGT. CDR3 length equals 22 residues. J gave up 1 base and V 2 bases, and 19 bases lay outside the gene matches.

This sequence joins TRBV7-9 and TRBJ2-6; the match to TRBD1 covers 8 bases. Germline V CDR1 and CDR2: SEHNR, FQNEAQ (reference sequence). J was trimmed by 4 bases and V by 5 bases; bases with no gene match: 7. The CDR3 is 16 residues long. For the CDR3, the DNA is TGTGCCAGCAGCCGACGGACAGGGCCGGGGGCCAACGTCCTGACTTTC. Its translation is CASSRRTGPGANVLTF.

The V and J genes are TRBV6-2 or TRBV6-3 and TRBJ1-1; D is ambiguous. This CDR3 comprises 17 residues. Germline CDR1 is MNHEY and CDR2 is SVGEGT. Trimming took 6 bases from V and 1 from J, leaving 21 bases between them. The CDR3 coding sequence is TGTGCCAGCAGCTTACCCCCTTTTTCAACAACGAACACTGAAGCTTTCTTT. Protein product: CASSLPPFSTTNTEAFF.

For the CDR3, the DNA is TGTGCCAGCAGCGTTTTAGGGGTTAACACTGAAGCTTTCTTT. It codes for CASSVLGVNTEAFF. The chain uses TRBV9 and TRBJ1-1; a weak D match, TRBD1 (5 bases). V was cut by 2 bases and J by 2 bases, with 10 bases left in between. Germline V gene lookup returns CDR1 SGDLS and CDR2 YYNGEE. This CDR3 region has 14 residues.

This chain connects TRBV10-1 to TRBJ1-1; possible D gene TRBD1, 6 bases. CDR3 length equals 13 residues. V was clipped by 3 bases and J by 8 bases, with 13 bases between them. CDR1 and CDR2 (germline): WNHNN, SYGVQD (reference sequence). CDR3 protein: CASSDSQGGEAFF. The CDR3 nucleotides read TGCGCCAGCAGTGACTCACAGGGTGGGGAAGCTTTCTTT.

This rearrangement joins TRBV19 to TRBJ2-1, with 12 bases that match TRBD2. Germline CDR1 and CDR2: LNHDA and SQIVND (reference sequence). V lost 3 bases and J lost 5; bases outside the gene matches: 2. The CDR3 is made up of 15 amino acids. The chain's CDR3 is CASSIRTSGNNEQFF. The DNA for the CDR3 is TGTGCCAGTAGTATCAGGACTAGCGGGAACAATGAGCAGTTCTTC.

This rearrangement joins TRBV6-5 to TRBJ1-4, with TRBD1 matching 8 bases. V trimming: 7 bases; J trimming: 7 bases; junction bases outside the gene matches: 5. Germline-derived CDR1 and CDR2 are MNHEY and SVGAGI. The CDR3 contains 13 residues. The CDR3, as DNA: TGTGCCAGCACCAGAGGACAGGGTGAAAAACTGTTTTTT. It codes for CASTRGQGEKLFF.

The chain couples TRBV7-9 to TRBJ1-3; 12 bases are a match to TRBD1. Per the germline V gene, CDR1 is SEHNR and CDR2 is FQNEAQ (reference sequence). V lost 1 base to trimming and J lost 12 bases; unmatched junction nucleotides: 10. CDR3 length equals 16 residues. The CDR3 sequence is CASSLELGQGAPNIYF. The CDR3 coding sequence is TGTGCCAGCAGCTTAGAGTTGGGACAGGGGGCGCCGAACATATATTTT.

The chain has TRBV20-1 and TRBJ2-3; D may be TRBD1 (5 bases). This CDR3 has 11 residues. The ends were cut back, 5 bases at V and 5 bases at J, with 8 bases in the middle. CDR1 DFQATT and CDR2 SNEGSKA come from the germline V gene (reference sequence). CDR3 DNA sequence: TGCAGTGCTTATCAGGGAGATACGCAGTATTTT. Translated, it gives CSAYQGDTQYF.

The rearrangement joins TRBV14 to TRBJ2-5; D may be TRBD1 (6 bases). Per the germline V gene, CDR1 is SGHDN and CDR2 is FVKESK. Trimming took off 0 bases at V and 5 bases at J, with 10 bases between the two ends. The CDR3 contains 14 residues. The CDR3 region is CASSQETGFETQYF. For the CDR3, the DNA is TGTGCCAGCAGCCAAGAAACAGGGTTCGAGACCCAGTACTTC. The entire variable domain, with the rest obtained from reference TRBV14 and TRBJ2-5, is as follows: EAGVTQFPSHSVIEKGQTVTLRCDPISGHDNLYWYRRVMGKEIKFLLHFVKESKQDESGMPNNRFLAERTGGTYSTLKVQPAELEDSGVYFCASSQETGFETQYFGPGTRLLVL.

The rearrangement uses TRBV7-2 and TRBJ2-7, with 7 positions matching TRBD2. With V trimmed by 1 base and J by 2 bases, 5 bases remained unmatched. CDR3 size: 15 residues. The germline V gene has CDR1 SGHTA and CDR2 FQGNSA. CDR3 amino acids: CASSLEGGIPYEQYF. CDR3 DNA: TGTGCCAGCAGCTTAGAGGGAGGGATCCCCTACGAGCAGTACTTC.

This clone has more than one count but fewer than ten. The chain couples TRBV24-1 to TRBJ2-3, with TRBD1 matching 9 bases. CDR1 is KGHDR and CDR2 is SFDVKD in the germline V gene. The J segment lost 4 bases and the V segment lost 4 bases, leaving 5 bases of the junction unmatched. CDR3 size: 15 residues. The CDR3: CATSDPGQGPDTQYF. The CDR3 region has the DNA TGTGCCACCAGTGACCCGGGACAGGGACCAGATACGCAGTATTTT.

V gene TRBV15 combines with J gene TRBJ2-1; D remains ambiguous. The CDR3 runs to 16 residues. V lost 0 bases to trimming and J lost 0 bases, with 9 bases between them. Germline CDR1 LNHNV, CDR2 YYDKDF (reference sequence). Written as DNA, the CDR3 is TGTGCCACCAGCAGAGATTCGGTGTCCTCCTACAATGAGCAGTTCTTC. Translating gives CATSRDSVSSYNEQFF.

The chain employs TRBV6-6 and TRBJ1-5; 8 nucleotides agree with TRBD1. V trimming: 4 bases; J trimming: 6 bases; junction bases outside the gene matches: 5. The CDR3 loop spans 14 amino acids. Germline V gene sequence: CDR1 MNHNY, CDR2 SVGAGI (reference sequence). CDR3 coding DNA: TGTGCCAGCAGTTCGTCAGGGGGCGGTCAGCCCCAGCATTTT. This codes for CASSSSGGGQPQHF.

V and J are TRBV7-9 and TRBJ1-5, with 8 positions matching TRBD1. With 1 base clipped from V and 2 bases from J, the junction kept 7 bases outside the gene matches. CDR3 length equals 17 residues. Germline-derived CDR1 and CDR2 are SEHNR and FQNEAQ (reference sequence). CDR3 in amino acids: CASSLGGTGLGNQPQHF. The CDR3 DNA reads TGTGCCAGCAGCTTAGGAGGGACAGGTTTAGGCAATCAGCCCCAGCATTTT.

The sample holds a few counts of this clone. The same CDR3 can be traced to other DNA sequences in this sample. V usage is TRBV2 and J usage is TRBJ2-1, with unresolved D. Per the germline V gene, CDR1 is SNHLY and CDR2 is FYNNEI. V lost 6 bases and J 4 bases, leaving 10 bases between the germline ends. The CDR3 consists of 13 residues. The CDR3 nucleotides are TGTGCCAGCAGGAACCGGGTTTACAATGAGCAGTTCTTC. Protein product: CASRNRVYNEQFF.

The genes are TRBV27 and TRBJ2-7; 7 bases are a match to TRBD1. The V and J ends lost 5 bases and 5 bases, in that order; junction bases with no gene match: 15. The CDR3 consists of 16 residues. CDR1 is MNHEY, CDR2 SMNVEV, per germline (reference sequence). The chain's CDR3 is CASSPQGPQGVHEQYF. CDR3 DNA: TGTGCCAGCAGTCCCCAAGGTCCGCAGGGGGTCCACGAGCAGTACTTC.

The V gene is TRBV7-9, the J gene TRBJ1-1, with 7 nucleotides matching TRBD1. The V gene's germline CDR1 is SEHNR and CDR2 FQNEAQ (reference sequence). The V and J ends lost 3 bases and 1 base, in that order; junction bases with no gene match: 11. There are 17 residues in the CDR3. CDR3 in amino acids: CASSFGITGASNTEAFF. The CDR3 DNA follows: TGTGCCAGCAGCTTTGGGATCACAGGGGCATCGAACACTGAAGCTTTCTTT.

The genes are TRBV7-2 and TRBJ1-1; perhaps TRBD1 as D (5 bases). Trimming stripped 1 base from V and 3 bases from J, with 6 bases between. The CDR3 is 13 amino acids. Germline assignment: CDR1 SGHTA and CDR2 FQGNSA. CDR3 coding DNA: TGTGCCAGCAGCTTAGTGACAGACACTGAAGCTTTCTTT. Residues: CASSLVTDTEAFF.

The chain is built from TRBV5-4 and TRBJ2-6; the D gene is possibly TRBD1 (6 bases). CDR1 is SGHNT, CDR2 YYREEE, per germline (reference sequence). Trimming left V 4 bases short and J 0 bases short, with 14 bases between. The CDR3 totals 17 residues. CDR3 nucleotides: TGTGCCAGCAGCCGGGGACATCCCGACTCTGGGGCCAACGTCCTGACTTTC. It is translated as CASSRGHPDSGANVLTF.

CDR3 sequence (DNA): TGTGCCAGCAGTGAAGGCGCGAGACTTCACTATGGCTACACCTTC. It specifies CASSEGARLHYGYTF. The chain has TRBV6-1 and TRBJ1-2; D remains ambiguous. Germline V gives CDR1 MNHNS, CDR2 SASEGT. V gave up 1 base and J gave up 3 bases, with 12 bases separating them. CDR3 length equals 15 residues.

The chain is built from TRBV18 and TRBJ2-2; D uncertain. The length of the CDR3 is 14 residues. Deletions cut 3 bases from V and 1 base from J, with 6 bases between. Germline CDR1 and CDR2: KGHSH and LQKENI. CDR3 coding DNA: TGTGCCAGCTCACCTTCGAGGAACACCGGGGAGCTGTTTTTT. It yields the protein CASSPSRNTGELFF.

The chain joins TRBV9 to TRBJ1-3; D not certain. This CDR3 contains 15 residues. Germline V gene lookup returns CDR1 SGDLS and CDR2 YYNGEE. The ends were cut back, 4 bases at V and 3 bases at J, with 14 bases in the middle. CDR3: CASSPREGFGNTIYF. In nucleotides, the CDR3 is TGTGCCAGCAGCCCCAGAGAGGGTTTTGGAAACACCATATATTTT.

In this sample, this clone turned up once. The CDR3 region is CASSVAGQGYNEQFF. CDR3 bases: TGTGCCAGCAGCGTAGCGGGACAGGGGTACAATGAGCAGTTCTTC. The chain uses TRBV9 and TRBJ2-1; TRBD1 matches at 10 bases. The trim removed 0 bases at V and 4 bases at J, leaving 1 base unmatched. The CDR3 is 15 residues long. Germline CDR1 reads SGDLS; CDR2 reads YYNGEE.

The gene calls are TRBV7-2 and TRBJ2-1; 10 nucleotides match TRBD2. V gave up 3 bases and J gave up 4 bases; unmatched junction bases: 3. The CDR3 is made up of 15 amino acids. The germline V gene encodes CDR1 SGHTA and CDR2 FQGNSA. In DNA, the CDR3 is TGTGCCAGCAGCTTGTTAGCGGGAGGATACAATGAGCAGTTCTTC. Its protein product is CASSLLAGGYNEQFF. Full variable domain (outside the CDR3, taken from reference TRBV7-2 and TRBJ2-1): GAGVSQSPSNKVTEKGKDVELRCDPISGHTALYWYRQSLGQGLEFLIYFQGNSAPDKSGLPSDRFSAERTGGSVSTLTIQRTQQEDSAVYLCASSLLAGGYNEQFFGPGTRLTVL.

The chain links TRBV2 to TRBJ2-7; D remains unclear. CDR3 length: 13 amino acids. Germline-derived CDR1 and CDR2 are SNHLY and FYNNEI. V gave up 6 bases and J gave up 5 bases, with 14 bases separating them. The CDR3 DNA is TGTGCCAGCAGGCCTGACTTAGGTGACGAGCAGTACTTC. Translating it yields CASRPDLGDEQYF.

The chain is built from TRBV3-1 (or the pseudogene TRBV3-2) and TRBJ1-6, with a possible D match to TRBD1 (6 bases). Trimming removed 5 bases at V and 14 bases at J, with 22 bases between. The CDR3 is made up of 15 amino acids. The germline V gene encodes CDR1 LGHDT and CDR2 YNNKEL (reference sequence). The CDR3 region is CASSSMFGGRQSLHF. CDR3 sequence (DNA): TGTGCCAGCAGCTCAATGTTCGGGGGGCGGCAGTCCCTCCACTTT.

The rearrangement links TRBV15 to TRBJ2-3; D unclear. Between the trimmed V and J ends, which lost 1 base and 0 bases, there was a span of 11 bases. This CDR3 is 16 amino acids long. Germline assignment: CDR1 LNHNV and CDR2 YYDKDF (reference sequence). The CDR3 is CATSRVLGYSTDTQYF. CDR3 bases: TGTGCCACCAGCAGAGTTCTAGGTTATAGCACAGATACGCAGTATTTT.

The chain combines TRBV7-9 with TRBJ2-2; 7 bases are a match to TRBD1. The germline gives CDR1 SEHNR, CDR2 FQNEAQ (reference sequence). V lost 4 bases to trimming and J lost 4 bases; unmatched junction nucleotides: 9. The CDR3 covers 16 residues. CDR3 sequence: CASSSPSGQSTGELFF. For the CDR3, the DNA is TGTGCCAGCAGCTCCCCCTCGGGACAGTCCACCGGGGAGCTGTTTTTT.